The 17 T cell receptor beta chains below come from one sample, sequenced in a study of blood T cell repertoires in COVID-19 (dated by TCRdb to 2020 to 2022). The library was produced with the immunoSEQ multiplex PCR assay. This is the immuneACCESS table as TCRdb keeps it, with only in-frame sequences that have V and J called. A part of the clones is gone; compared with another copy, unresolved V genes explain less than half, and the rest is unexplained. The sample table holds 80,000 to 100,000 clones, of which 65% to 85% were seen once. About 4.1% of the sample rests with the top ten. Sample: peripheral blood. The receptors were sampled from a man aged 60 to 69 with acute or convalescent COVID-19.

The chain joins TRBV12-5 to TRBJ1-2; the D is unclear. V was cut by 4 bases and J by 3 bases, with 15 bases left in between. The CDR3 spans 15 residues. Germline values: CDR1 LGHNT, CDR2 FRNRAP. This CDR3 is CASGSRGDLHYGYTF. CDR3 DNA sequence: TGTGCTAGTGGTTCCCGGGGTGACCTCCACTATGGCTACACCTTC.

This clone was found once. The rearrangement links TRBV10-3 to TRBJ2-5; weak D call: TRBD1 (5 bases). The germline V and J ends were trimmed by 0 bases and 5 bases, with 10 bases remaining between them. The CDR3 is made up of 14 amino acids. In germline, CDR1 is ENHRY, CDR2 SYGVKD. CDR3 amino acids: CAISESGAWETQYF. In DNA form, the CDR3 reads TGTGCCATCAGTGAGTCTGGGGCATGGGAGACCCAGTACTTC.

The chain employs TRBV14 and TRBJ1-1; D is undetermined. From germline, CDR1 is SGHDN and CDR2 FVKESK. Trimming stripped 0 bases from V and 3 bases from J, with 11 bases between. The CDR3 loop spans 15 amino acids. The CDR3 sequence: CASSQDPHGDTEAFF. CDR3 in DNA: TGTGCCAGCAGCCAAGACCCCCACGGGGACACTGAAGCTTTCTTT.

The rearrangement links TRBV5-1 to TRBJ2-3; 9 bases agree with TRBD2. Germline loops: CDR1 SGHRS, CDR2 YFSETQ. The V and J ends lost 0 bases and 2 bases, in that order; junction bases with no gene match: 4. This CDR3 is 16 amino acids long. CDR3 in DNA: TGCGCCAGCAGCTTGGATCTAGCGGGGAACACAGATACGCAGTATTTT. Its protein is CASSLDLAGNTDTQYF.

V usage is TRBV3-1 (or the pseudogene TRBV3-2) and J usage is TRBJ1-2; perhaps TRBD1 as D (6 bases). V was pared by 1 base and J by 8 bases, with 11 bases between. CDR3 length equals 13 residues. From germline, CDR1 is LGHDT and CDR2 YNNKEL (reference sequence). CDR3 sequence: CASSQAGAGGYTF. The CDR3 DNA reads as TGTGCCAGCAGCCAAGCAGGGGCGGGCGGCTACACCTTC.

The chain's CDR3 is CASSIPWDRANYGYTF. The DNA of the CDR3 is TGTGCCAGTAGTATCCCCTGGGACAGGGCTAACTATGGCTACACCTTC. This rearrangement joins TRBV19 to TRBJ1-2; TRBD1 aligns across 9 bases. Germline trimming cut 3 bases from V and 0 bases from J; bases unmatched to any gene: 5. The V gene's germline CDR1 is LNHDA and CDR2 SQIVND (reference sequence). The CDR3 is 16 amino acids.

This clone showed up just once. The chain employs TRBV27 and TRBJ2-1, with 10 bases fitting TRBD2. Trimming at V came to 2 bases and at J to 2 bases, leaving 3 bases not matched to a gene. The CDR3 has 16 amino acids. Looked up from germline, CDR1 is MNHEY and CDR2 is SMNVEV (reference sequence). Written as DNA, the CDR3 is TGTGCCAGCAGTTTAAATCTAGCGGGAGCCTACAATGAGCAGTTCTTC. It yields the protein CASSLNLAGAYNEQFF.

This chain joins TRBV5-6 and TRBJ2-3, with 8 bases aligning to TRBD2. The germline CDR1 and CDR2 sequences are SGHDT and YYEEEE. V gave up 4 bases and J gave up 8 bases; unmatched junction bases: 6. The CDR3 runs to 13 residues. CDR3: CASSGGLVGTQYF. The CDR3 nucleotides are TGTGCCAGCAGCGGGGGACTAGTTGGTACGCAGTATTTT.

The J gene is TRBJ1-1, the V gene TRBV2; D is undetermined. Germline V gene lookup returns CDR1 SNHLY and CDR2 FYNNEI. V lost 3 bases to trimming and J lost 4 bases, with 9 bases between them. CDR3 length: 13 residues. In DNA, the CDR3 is TGTGCCAGCAGTGATATTTCGGGCACTGAAGCTTTCTTT. Its translation: CASSDISGTEAFF.

The chain links TRBV30 to TRBJ2-6; D is undetermined. The V gene lost 8 bases and the J gene lost 0 bases, with 5 bases spanning the gap. Per germline, CDR1 GTSNPN and CDR2 SVGIG (reference sequence). CDR3 length: 12 amino acids. CDR3 loop: CATSSGANVLTF. CDR3 coding DNA: TGTGCCACAAGCTCTGGGGCCAACGTCCTGACTTTC.

This clone was seen only a few times. Germline and junction disagree at one end, which may indicate a read error. J is TRBJ1-1 and V is TRBV25-1, with 7 bases lining up with TRBD1. Germline V gene sequence: CDR1 MGHDK, CDR2 SYGVNS. The CDR3 sequence is 14 residues long. CDR3 nucleotides: TGTGCCAGCAGTGTGACAGGGATGAATACTGAAGCTTTCTTT. The encoded protein is CASSVTGMNTEAFF.

The rearrangement uses TRBV11-2 and TRBJ2-1, with a possible D match to TRBD2 (6 bases). V gave up 6 bases and J gave up 4 bases, with 22 bases separating them. The germline gives CDR1 SGHAT, CDR2 FQNNGV. The CDR3 extends over 17 amino acids. Written as DNA, the CDR3 is TGTGCCAGCAGTCTCATACGGGGAGCGGGCCTTTACAATGAGCAGTTCTTC. Its protein is CASSLIRGAGLYNEQFF.

The chain is built from TRBV5-4 and TRBJ2-5, with 8 bases that match TRBD1. The germline V gene encodes CDR1 SGHNT and CDR2 YYREEE (reference sequence). The CDR3 runs 13 residues. The V gene end was trimmed by 6 bases and the J gene end by 2 bases; junction bases not matched to a gene: 3. CDR3 sequence reads: CASTDRGQETQYF. The CDR3 nucleotides read TGTGCCAGCACCGACAGGGGACAAGAGACCCAGTACTTC.

In this sample, this clone turned up a few times. This chain connects TRBV11-3 to TRBJ2-7, with 7 bases identical to TRBD1. The CDR3 totals 15 residues. CDR1 and CDR2 from the germline V gene are SGHNT and YENEEA. V gave up 1 base and J gave up 1 base; unmatched junction bases: 4. In DNA form, the CDR3 reads TGTGCCAGCAGCTTAGCGATGGGACAGTCCTACGAGCAGTACTTC. Its protein is CASSLAMGQSYEQYF.

The rearrangement links TRBV4-2 to TRBJ2-1; the match to TRBD2 covers 11 bases. Germline lookup yields CDR1 LGHNA and CDR2 YNFKEQ. The J segment lost 3 bases and the V segment lost 0 bases, leaving 10 bases of the junction unmatched. The CDR3 loop spans 19 amino acids. The CDR3 DNA reads as TGTGCCAGCAGCCAAGATGTCCGGCTAGCGGGGGGCCACTACAATGAGCAGTTCTTC. The encoded protein is CASSQDVRLAGGHYNEQFF.

The gene calls are TRBV29-1 and TRBJ1-2; the D gene is possibly TRBD1 (6 bases). CDR1 and CDR2 from the germline V gene are SQVTM and ANQGSEA. This CDR3 has 13 residues. V lost 7 bases, J lost 4 bases, and 16 bases lay in between. The CDR3 DNA is TGCAGCGCAGGAACAGGGTTGAGCTATGGCTACACCTTC. Its protein is CSAGTGLSYGYTF.

This clone appeared a single time. The rearrangement uses TRBV7-2 and TRBJ2-7; 10 bases line up with TRBD2. CDR1 is SGHTA and CDR2 is FQGNSA in the germline V gene. The CDR3 is made up of 19 amino acids. V trimming: 1 base; J trimming: 2 bases; junction bases outside the gene matches: 14. The CDR3 nucleotides read TGTGCCAGCAGCTTAGTCCCAGCTAGCGGGAGCGGAGATCCCTACGAGCAGTACTTC. Protein product: CASSLVPASGSGDPYEQYF.